This T cell receptor beta chain originates from a study of cytotoxic CD8 clonotypes in ibrutinib-treated CLL. Study-wide context: Among patients, around 25 responded partially and 2 completely; around 14 then stayed remitted and some twelve progressed after median around 73 months.

The protocol was immunoSEQ multiplex PCR, while the TCRdb copy is restricted to in-frame clones and leaves out a portion. The table has roughly 330,000 clones, 67% seen once; the top ten hold 6% to 6.5%. This CDR3 comprises 13 residues. J gave up 10 bases and V 8 bases, and 11 bases lay outside the gene matches. Germline values: CDR1 MDHEN, CDR2 SYDVKM. Details on this clone: Its antigen is currently unknown.

Study outcomes and limitations: At ibrutinib response, clonality increased, and at progression it declined back toward baseline.

This receptor was obtained from a human donor with chronic lymphocytic leukemia. The chain has TRBV28 and TRBJ1-3, with 7 positions matching TRBD1. Material: PBMCs, obtained after 36 months of ibrutinib treatment. CDR3 DNA: TGTGCCAGCGGGACAGTCCACGGGGGGACCATATATTTT. The encoded protein is CASGTVHGGTIYF.